This T cell receptor (beta chain) is drawn from a study of cytomegalovirus exposure and HLA in healthy donors. Whole-study context: From donors who were HLA-typed, an early data release held 80 million to 85 million unique TCRs.

Germline-derived CDR1 and CDR2 are SNHLY and FYNNEI. The CDR3 covers 15 residues. Trimming shortened V by 6 bases and J by 3 bases, and 18 bases separated the two germline ends. The PCR ran on 60 Vbeta and 13 Jbeta primers. Profiling relied on immunoSEQ multiplex PCR, and the TCRdb table lists in-frame clones only, not all of them. This sample lists about 150,000 clones; its ten largest clones have 1.5% to 2%. These donors, healthy bone marrow donors, were studied. Specimen: PBMCs. The receptor was isolated from a woman in her forties or fifties in good health and CMV-seronegative. This sequence joins TRBV2 and TRBJ2-7, with D perhaps TRBD1 (5 bases). The CDR3 sequence is CASSREQGHVYEQYF. The CDR3 nucleotides are TGTGCCAGCAGCCGAGAACAAGGACACGTCTACGAGCAGTACTTC.